This T cell receptor beta chain was sequenced for a study of blood T cell repertoires in COVID-19. At the level of the study: Acute and convalescent COVID-19 specimens originated in the United States, Italy and Spain. The analysed material was cDNA or gDNA that came from T cells, B-cell-depleted T cells, or PBMCs.

Source study methods: Reference gene primers were amplified, and this amplification served to estimate nucleated cell counts. Libraries were prepared by immunoSEQ multiplex PCR; TCRdb keeps only in-frame clonotypes and omits some of them. That table furnishes V, J and clone size, whereas the DNA furnished D and trimming. The sample has 150,000 to 200,000 clones; around 85% are singletons. J was trimmed by 6 bases and V by 3 bases; bases with no gene match: 5. This CDR3 is built from 15 residues. CDR1 and CDR2 (germline): SEHNR, FQNEAQ (reference sequence). This clonotype was sampled from a man between 45 and 60 years old with active or convalescent COVID-19. The chain joins TRBV7-9 to TRBJ1-2; 12 bases agree with TRBD1. Sequencing was performed on peripheral blood. The CDR3: CASSFGTGGWNGYTF. Here the CDR3 DNA reads TGTGCCAGCAGCTTTGGGACAGGGGGCTGGAATGGCTACACCTTC. Full variable domain (missing parts from reference TRBV7-9 and TRBJ1-2): DTGVSQNPRHKITKRGQNVTFRCDPISEHNRLYWYRQTLGQGPEFLTYFQNEAQLEKSRLLSDRFSAERPKGSFSTLEIQRTEQGDSAMYLCASSFGTGGWNGYTFGSGTRLTVV.